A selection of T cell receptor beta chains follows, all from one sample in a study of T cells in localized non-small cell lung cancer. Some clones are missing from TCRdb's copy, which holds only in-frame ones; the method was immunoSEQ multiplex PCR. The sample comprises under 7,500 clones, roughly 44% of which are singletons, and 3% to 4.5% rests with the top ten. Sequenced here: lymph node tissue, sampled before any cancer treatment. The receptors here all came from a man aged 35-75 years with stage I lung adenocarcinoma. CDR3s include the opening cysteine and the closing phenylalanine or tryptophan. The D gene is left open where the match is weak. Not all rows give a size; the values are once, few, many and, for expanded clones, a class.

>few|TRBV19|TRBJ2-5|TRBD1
TGTGCCAGTGCCCCGGGACAGGGGAAATGGGAGACCCAGTACTTC
CASAPGQGKWETQYF
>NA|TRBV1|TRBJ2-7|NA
TGCACCAGCAGAACTAGCGGATCCTACGAGCAGTACTTC
CTSRTSGSYEQYF
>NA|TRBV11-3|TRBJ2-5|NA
TGTGCCAGCAGCAATTTGGAGGGCCACGAGACCCAGTACTTC
CASSNLEGHETQYF
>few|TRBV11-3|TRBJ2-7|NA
TGTGCCAGCAGCTTCTGGGACGCGAGCGGGTCCTACGAGCAGTACTTC
CASSFWDASGSYEQYF
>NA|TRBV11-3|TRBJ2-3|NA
TGTGCCAGCAGCTTAAGGGGTAACTCCCCCTACACGGATACGCAGTATTTT
CASSLRGNSPYTDTQYF
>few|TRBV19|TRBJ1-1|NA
TGTGCCAGTAGTGTCGTATCGGGCACTGAAGCTTTCTTT
CASSVVSGTEAFF
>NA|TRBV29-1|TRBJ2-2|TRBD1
TGCAGCGCTATGGACAGGGGGAACACCGGGGAGCTGTTTTTT
CSAMDRGNTGELFF
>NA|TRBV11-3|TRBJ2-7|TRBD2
TGTGCCAGCAGCCTCATACCGGGACTAGCGACGGACGAGCAGTACTTC
CASSLIPGLATDEQYF
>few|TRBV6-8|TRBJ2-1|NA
TGTGCCATCAGCGATCTTCTCCGGGACCGCATGTCAGGCGAGCAGTTCTTC
CAISDLLRDRMSGEQFF
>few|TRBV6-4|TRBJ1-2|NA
TGTGCCAGCAGTTACCAAGTGCAGGGTGGAAACTATGGCTACACCTTC
CASSYQVQGGNYGYTF
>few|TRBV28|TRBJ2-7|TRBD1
TGTGCCAGCAGTACCATATCCGGACAGGGTTTGAGGTACGAGCAGTACTTC
CASSTISGQGLRYEQYF
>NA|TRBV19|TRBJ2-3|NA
TGTGCCAGTAGTGCCCCCTCGGCGGATACGCAGTATTTT
CASSAPSADTQYF
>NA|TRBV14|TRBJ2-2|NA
TGTGCCAGCAGCCAAGAGTTAGGGAACACCGGGGAGCTGTTTTTT
CASSQELGNTGELFF
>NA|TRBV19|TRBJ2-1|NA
TGTGCCAGTAGTATAGGACAATCCTACAATGAGCAGTTCTTC
CASSIGQSYNEQFF
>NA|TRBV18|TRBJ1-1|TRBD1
TGTGCCAGCTCACCCCAAAAACAGGGGGCCACTGAAGCTTTCTTT
CASSPQKQGATEAFF
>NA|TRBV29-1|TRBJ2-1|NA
TGCAGCGTTGAACGGGCGGGTTACAATGAGCAGTTCTTC
CSVERAGYNEQFF
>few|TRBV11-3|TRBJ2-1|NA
TGTGCCAGCAGCCATAATCCCGCCCTAGAATCCTACAATGAGCAGTTCTTC
CASSHNPALESYNEQFF
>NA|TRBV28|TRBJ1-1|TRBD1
TGTGCCAGCAAGGCGGGACAGCCGAACACTGAAGCTTTCTTT
CASKAGQPNTEAFF
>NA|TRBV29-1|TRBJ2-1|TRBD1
TGCAGCGTTTCGGGACAGGGCAACTACAATGAGCAGTTCTTC
CSVSGQGNYNEQFF
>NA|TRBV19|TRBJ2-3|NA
TGTGCCACCTCCGTTCCAGGCACAGATACGCAGTATTTT
CATSVPGTDTQYF
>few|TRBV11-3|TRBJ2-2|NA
TGTGCCAGCAGCACGAGGGCGCTTTCCGCCGGGGAGCTGTTTTTT
CASSTRALSAGELFF
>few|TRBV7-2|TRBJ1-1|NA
TGTGCCAGCAGCTTTGGCCCTGTAGGAGTGGCTTTCTTT
CASSFGPVGVAFF
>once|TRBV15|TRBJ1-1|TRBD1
TGTGCCACCAGCAAGTACTCAGGGGGAGGTAGCACTGAAGCTTTCTTT
CATSKYSGGGSTEAFF
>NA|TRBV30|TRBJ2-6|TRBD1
TGTGCTTCCGGACAGGGGGCCCGGAGAGGGGCCAACGTCCTGACTTTC
CASGQGARRGANVLTF